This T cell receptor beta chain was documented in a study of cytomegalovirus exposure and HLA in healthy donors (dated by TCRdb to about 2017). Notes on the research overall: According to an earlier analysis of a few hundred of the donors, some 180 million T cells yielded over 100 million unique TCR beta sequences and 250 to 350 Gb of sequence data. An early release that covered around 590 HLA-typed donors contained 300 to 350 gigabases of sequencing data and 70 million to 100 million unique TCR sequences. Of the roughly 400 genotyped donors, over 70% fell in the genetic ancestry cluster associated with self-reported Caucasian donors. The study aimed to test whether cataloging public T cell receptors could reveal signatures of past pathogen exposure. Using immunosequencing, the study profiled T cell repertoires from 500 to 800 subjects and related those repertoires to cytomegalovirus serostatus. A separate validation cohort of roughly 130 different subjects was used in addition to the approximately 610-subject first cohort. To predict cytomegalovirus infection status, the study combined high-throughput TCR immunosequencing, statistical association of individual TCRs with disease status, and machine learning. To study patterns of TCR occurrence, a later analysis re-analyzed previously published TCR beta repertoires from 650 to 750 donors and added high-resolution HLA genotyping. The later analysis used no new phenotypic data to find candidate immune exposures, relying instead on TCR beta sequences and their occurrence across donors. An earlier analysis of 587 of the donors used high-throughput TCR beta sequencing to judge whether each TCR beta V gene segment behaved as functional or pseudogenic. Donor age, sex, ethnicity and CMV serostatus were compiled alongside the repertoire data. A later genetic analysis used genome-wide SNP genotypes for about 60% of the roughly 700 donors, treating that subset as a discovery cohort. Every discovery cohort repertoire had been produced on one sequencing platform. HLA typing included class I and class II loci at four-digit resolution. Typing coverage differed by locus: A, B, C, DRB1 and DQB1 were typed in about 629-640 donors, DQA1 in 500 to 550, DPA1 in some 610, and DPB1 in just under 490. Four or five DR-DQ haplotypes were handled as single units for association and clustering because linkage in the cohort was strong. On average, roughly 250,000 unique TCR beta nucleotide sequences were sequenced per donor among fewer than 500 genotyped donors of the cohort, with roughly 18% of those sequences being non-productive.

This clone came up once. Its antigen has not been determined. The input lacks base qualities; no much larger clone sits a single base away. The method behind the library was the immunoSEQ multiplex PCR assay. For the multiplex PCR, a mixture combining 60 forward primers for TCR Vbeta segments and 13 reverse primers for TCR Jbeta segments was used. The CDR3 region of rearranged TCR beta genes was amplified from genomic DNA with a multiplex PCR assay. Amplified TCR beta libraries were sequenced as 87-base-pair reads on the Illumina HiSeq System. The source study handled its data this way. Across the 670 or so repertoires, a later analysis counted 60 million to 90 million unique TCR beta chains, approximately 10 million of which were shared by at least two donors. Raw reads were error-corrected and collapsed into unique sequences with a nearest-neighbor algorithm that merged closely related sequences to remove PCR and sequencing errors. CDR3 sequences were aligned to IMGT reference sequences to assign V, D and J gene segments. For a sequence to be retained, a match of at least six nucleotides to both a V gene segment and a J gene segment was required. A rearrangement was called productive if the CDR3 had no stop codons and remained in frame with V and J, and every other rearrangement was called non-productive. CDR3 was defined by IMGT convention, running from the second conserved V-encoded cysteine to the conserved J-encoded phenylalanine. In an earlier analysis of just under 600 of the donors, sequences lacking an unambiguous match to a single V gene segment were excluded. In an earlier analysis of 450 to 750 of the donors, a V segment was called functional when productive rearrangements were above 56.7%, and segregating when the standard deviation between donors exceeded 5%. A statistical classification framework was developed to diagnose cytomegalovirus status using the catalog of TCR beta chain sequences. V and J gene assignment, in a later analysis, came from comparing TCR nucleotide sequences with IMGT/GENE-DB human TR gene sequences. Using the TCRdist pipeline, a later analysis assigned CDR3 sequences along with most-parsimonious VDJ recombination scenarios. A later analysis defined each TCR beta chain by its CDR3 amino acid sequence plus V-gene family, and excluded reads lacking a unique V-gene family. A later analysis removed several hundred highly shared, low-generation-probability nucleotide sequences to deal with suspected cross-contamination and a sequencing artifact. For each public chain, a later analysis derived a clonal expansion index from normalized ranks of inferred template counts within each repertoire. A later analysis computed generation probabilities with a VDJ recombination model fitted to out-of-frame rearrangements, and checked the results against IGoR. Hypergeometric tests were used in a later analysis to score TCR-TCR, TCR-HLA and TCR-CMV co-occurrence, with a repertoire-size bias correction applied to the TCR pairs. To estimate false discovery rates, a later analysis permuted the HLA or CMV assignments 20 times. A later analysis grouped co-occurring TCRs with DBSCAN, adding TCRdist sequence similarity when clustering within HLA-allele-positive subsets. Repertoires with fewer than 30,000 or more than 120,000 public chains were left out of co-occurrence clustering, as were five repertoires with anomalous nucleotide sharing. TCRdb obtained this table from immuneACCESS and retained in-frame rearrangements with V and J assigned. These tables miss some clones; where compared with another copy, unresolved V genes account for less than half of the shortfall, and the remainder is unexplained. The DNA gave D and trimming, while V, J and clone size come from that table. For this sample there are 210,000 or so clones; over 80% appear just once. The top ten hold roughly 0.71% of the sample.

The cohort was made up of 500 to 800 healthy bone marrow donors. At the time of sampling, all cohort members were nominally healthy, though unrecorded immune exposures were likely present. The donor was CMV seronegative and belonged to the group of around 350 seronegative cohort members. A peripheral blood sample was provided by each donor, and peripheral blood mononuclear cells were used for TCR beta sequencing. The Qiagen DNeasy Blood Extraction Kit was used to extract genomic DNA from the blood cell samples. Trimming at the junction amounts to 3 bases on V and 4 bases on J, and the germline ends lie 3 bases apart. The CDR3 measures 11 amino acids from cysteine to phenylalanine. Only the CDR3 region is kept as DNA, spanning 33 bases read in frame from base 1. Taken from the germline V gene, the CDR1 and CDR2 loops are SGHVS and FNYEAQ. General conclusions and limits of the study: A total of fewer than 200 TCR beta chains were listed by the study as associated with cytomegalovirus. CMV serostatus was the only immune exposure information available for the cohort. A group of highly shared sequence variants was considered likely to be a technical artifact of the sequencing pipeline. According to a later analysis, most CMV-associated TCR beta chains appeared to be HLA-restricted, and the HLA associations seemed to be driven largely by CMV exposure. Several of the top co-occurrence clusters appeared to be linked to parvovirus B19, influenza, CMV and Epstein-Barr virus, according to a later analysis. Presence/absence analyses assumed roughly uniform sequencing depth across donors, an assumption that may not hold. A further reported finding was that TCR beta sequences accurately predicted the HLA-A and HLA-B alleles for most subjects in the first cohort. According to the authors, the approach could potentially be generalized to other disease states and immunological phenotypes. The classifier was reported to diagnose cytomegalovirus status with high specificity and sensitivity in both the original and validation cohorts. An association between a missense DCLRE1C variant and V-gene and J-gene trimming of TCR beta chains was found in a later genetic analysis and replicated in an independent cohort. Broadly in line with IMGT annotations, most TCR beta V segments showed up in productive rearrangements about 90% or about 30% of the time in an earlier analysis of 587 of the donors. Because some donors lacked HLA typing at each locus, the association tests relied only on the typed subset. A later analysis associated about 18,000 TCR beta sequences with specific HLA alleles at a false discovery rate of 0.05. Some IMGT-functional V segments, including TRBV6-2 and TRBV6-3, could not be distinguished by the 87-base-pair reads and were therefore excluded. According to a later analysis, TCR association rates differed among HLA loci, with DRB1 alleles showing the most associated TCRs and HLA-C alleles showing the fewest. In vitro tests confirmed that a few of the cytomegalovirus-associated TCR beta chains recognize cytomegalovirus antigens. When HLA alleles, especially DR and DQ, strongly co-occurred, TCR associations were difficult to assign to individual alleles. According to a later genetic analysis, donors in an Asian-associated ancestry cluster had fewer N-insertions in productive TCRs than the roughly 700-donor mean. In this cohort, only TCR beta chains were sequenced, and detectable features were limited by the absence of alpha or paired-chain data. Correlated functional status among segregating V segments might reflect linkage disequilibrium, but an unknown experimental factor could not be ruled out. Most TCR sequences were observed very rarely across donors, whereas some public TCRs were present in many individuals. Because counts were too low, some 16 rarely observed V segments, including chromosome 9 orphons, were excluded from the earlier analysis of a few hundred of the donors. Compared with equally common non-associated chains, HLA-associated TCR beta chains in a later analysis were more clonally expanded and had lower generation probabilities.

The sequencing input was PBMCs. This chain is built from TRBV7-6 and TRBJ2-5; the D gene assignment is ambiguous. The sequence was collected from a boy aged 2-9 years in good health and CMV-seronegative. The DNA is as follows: TGTGCCAGCAGCTTCTTAGAGACCCAGTACTTC. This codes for CASSFLETQYF.